This entry lists 4 T cell receptor beta chains sequenced from one sample in a study of blood T cells in healthy people across ages. A J-beta primer mix and a sample-barcoded 5' primer were used in a second PCR of roughly 6 to 11 cycles. One entry per CDR3 protein results from TCRdb running MiXCR on the 5' RACE reads. The sample shows about 2 million distinct CDR3 sequences, around half of them seen only once. Material for sequencing was blood. The receptors shown here come from a middle-aged woman in good health.

V and J are TRBV24-1 and TRBJ2-7, with D possibly TRBD2 on 5 matching bases. The CDR3 consists of 14 residues. From germline, CDR1 is KGHDR and CDR2 SFDVKD. V lost 2 bases and J 0 bases, leaving 7 bases between the germline ends. CDR3 sequence reads: CATSDSRGSYEQYF. CDR3 DNA: TGTGCCACCAGTGATTCCCGGGGCTCCTACGAGCAGTACTTC.

This clonotype came up a few times. The chain has TRBV20-1 and TRBJ1-2, with no clear D. CDR1 and CDR2 from the germline V gene are DFQATT and SNEGSKA (reference sequence). V was shortened by 6 bases and J by 7 bases, with 18 bases between the two germline ends. This CDR3 has 13 amino acids. The CDR3 DNA reads TGCAGTGCACCGGGCCTGGATGCGAGTGGCTACACCTTC. Its translation: CSAPGLDASGYTF.

The rearrangement links TRBV4-1 to TRBJ1-4; 9 bases line up with TRBD1. In germline, CDR1 is MGHRA, CDR2 YSYEKL. V lost 4 bases to trimming and J lost 8 bases; unmatched junction nucleotides: 11. This CDR3 region has 16 residues. The chain's CDR3 is CASSPHPGTGREKLFF. DNA of the CDR3: TGCGCCAGCAGCCCCCACCCGGGGACAGGGAGGGAAAAACTGTTTTTT.

This clonotype was observed a single time. The rearrangement links TRBV7-2 to TRBJ2-3, with 14 bases that match TRBD2. After removal of 4 bases from V and 9 bases from J, the junction contained 15 bases not matched to a gene. Germline V gives CDR1 SGHTA, CDR2 FQGNSA. This CDR3 spans 18 amino acids. CDR3 residues: CASSSNRLTSGGDMTQYF. DNA for the CDR3: TGTGCCAGCAGCTCTAATCGATTGACTAGCGGGGGGGACATGACGCAGTATTTT.